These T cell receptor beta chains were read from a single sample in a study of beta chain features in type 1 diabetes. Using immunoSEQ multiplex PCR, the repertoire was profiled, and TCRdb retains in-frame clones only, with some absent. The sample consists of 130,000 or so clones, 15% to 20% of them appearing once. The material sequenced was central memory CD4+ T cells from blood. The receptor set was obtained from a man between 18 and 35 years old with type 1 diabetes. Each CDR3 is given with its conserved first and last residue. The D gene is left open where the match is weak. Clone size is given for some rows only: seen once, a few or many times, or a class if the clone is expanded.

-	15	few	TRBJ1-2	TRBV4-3	TGCGCCAGCAGCCAAGGGGTTCAAGGGGGCTATGGCTACACCTTC	CASSQGVQGGYGYTF
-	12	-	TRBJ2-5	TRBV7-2	TGTGCCAGCAGCTTATTCCAAGAGACCCAGTACTTC	CASSLFQETQYF
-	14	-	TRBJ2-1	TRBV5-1	TGCGCCAGCAGTATCGGGAGTTTCCACAATGAGCAGTTCTTC	CASSIGSFHNEQFF
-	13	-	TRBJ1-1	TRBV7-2	TGTGCCAGCAGCTTAGCCCATGGGACTGAAGCTTTCTTT	CASSLAHGTEAFF
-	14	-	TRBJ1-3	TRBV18	TGTGCCAGCTCACCGGACAGCTCTGGAAACACCATATATTTT	CASSPDSSGNTIYF
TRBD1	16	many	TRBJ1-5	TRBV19	TGTGCCAGTAGGAGAGTTGCTGGACAGGGCCGCCAGCCCCAGCATTTT	CASRRVAGQGRQPQHF
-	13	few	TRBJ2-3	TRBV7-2	TGTGCCAGCAGCTTAACTGAGGGAGATACGCAGTATTTT	CASSLTEGDTQYF
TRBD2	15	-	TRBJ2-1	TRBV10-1	TGCGCCAGCAGTTTCGGGGGGGACTCCTACAATGAGCAGTTCTTC	CASSFGGDSYNEQFF
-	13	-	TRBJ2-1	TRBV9	TGTGCCAGCAGCGTTCGCCCCTACAATGAGCAGTTCTTC	CASSVRPYNEQFF
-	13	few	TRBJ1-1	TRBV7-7	TGTGCTAGCAGCGTCGGGGCGAACACTGAAGCTTTCTTT	CASSVGANTEAFF
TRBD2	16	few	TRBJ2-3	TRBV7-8	TGTGCCAGCAGCTCTGGACTAGCGGGGAACACAGATACGCAGTATTTT	CASSSGLAGNTDTQYF
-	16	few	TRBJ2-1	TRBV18	TGTGCCAGCTCACCCCCCGGCGGCAGGGTTTACAATGAGCAGTTCTTC	CASSPPGGRVYNEQFF
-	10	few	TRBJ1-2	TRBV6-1	TGTGCCAGCAGTGAGCGGACGGTAACCTTC	CASSERTVTF
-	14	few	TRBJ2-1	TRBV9	TGTGCCAGCAGCGTAGCCAGCGGCCGCGGTGAGCAGTTCTTC	CASSVASGRGEQFF
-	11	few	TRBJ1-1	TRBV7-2	TGTGCCAGCGGGGCGGACACTGAAGCTTTCTTT	CASGADTEAFF
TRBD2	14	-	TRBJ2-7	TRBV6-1	TGTGCCAGCACTCTGGTAGCGGGAGGGTGGGAGCAGTACTTC	CASTLVAGGWEQYF
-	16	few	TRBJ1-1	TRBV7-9	TGTGCCAGCAGCCAACCGGGCCTCTCCGCCGGCACTGAAGCTTTCTTT	CASSQPGLSAGTEAFF
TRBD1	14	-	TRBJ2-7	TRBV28	TGTGCCAGCAGGACAGGGTCTGCCGATTACGAGCAGTACTTC	CASRTGSADYEQYF
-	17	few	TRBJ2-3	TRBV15	TGTGCCACCAGCAGAGATTCCGGGGTTCGGGGTAGAGATACGCAGTATTTT	CATSRDSGVRGRDTQYF
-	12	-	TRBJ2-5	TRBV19	TGTGCCAGCGCACAGGGAAAAGAGACCCAGTACTTC	CASAQGKETQYF
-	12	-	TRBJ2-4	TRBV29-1	TGCAGCGTTGAAGAAGGGGCAGACATTCAGTACTTC	CSVEEGADIQYF
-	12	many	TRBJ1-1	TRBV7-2	TGTGCCAGCAGCTTAGATTACACTGAAGCTTTCTTT	CASSLDYTEAFF